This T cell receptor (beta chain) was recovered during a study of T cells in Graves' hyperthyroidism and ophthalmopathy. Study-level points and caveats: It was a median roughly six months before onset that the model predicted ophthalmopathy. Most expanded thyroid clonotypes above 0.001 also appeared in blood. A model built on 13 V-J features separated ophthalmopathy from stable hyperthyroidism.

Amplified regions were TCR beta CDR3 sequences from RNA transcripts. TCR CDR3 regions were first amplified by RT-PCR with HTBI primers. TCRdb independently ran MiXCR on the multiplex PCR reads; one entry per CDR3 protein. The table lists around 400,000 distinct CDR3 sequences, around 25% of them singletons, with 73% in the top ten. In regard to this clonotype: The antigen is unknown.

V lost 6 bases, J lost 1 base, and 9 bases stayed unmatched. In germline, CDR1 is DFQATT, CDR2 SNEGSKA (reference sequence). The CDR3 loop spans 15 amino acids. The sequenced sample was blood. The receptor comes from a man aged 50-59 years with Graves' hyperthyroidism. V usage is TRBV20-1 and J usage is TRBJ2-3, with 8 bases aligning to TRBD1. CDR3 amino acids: CSAPRGTGRTDTQYF. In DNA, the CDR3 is TGCAGTGCCCCTCGTGGGACAGGACGCACAGATACGCAGTATTTT.